This entry is about one TCR beta chain. What it recognizes is unknown. The CDR3 spans 17 residues. Trimming stripped 1 base from V and 3 bases from J, with 15 bases between. The germline V gene encodes CDR1 SGHVS and CDR2 FNYEAQ. The sample originates from a study of T cell responses to AZD1222 COVID-19 vaccine. Assay: immunoSEQ multiplex PCR; the TCRdb copy retains only in-frame clones and omits some. The sample lists about 180,000 clones; around 90% were seen once. Study results and caveats: Compared with day 0, the breadth and depth of the Spike-specific TCR repertoire rose significantly after two doses of AZD1222. It was only after the peak T cell response that any repertoires were sampled. Recipients of AZD1222 seropositive at baseline numbered only 5 to 7. Donors were largely white British and mainly female; clonal diversity was possibly underestimated.

This receptor was obtained from an adult in good health. The genes are TRBV7-6 and TRBJ2-2; D remains unclear. Sequencing used peripheral blood, obtained on day 0 of AZD1222 vaccination. Written as DNA, the CDR3 is TGTGCCAGCAGCTTAGAGTCCGCCCTAACCCACACCGGGGAGCTGTTTTTT. It translates to CASSLESALTHTGELFF. Together with reference TRBV7-6 and TRBJ2-2, the CDR3 gives the full variable domain: GAGVSQSPRYKVTKRGQDVALRCDPISGHVSLYWYRQALGQGPEFLTYFNYEAQQDKSGLPNDRFSAERPEGSISTLTIQRTEQRDSAMYRCASSLESALTHTGELFFGEGSRLTVL.